The entry below describes one T cell receptor beta chain. The antigen remains undetermined. At study entry, adolescents had tuberculin skin tests and IGRA screening. This specimen belongs to a study of T cells in tuberculosis. On the study more broadly: A South African cohort included IGRA-negative adolescents, latently infected IGRA-positive adolescents and adults with active tuberculosis.

Clones were sequenced by immunoSEQ multiplex PCR, and TCRdb holds only the in-frame ones, with some missing. Altogether 20,000 to 25,000 clones are present, roughly nine tenths being singletons, with the ten largest covering 15% to 20%. Regarding the study as a whole: GEM motif frequencies gave 55% to 75% accuracy; the GMM repertoire gave almost 90%.

The specimen was PBMCs. This receptor was identified in a donor aged 10-29 years with latent tuberculosis or without tuberculosis infection. Some clones in this sample may be carry-over from other donors' samples.

The CDR3 sequence is CASKGGYSNQPQHF. The CDR3 DNA is TGTGCCAGTAAGGGGGGGTATAGCAATCAGCCCCAGCATTTT. V and J are TRBV19 and TRBJ1-5; perhaps TRBD1 as D (6 bases). CDR1 LNHDA and CDR2 SQIVND come from the germline V gene (reference sequence). There are 14 residues in the CDR3. The V end lost 7 bases, the J end lost 0 bases, and 10 bases lay between the germline ends.